This is a list of T cell receptor beta chains from one sample in a study of blood T cell repertoires in COVID-19. Assay: immunoSEQ multiplex PCR; the TCRdb copy retains only in-frame clones and omits some. Of 300,000 to 400,000 clones listed, 70% to 90% are singletons. Sequenced sample: peripheral blood. These TCRs come from a woman between 50 and 59 years old who had recovered from COVID-19. The CDR3 runs from the conserved cysteine through the conserved F or W. Fields, in order: V gene, J gene, clone size, D gene, CDR3 protein, CDR3 DNA. D genes are given only for firm matches. The size field is filled for only some rows; it gives once, few, many or a size class.

TRBV11-2	TRBJ2-2	few	NA	CASSYQAGTNTGELFF	TGTGCCAGCAGCTACCAAGCCGGGACGAACACCGGGGAGCTGTTTTTT
TRBV29-1	TRBJ2-2	NA	NA	CSVEGPGQTGELFF	TGCAGCGTTGAAGGCCCAGGACAGACCGGGGAGCTGTTTTTT
TRBV3-1/TRBV3-2	TRBJ2-5	NA	TRBD2	CASSRLAAQETQYF	TGTGCCAGCAGCCGACTAGCGGCCCAAGAGACCCAGTACTTC
TRBV5-1	TRBJ2-2	NA	NA	CASSTEGRGGELFF	TGCGCCAGCAGCACGGAGGGGAGAGGCGGGGAGCTGTTTTTT
TRBV2	TRBJ1-6	NA	TRBD1	CASSPTRGQYNSPLHF	TGTGCCAGCAGTCCTACCCGGGGACAGTATAATTCACCCCTCCACTTT
TRBV10-3	TRBJ1-6	NA	NA	CAISEVGVYSPLHF	TGTGCCATCAGTGAGGTAGGGGTTTATTCACCCCTCCACTTT
TRBV4-3	TRBJ2-1	once	NA	CASSQDSGTEQFF	TGCGCCAGCAGCCAAGATTCAGGCACGGAGCAGTTCTTC
TRBV3-1/TRBV3-2	TRBJ1-4	NA	NA	CASSQTTRRREEKLFF	TGTGCCAGCAGCCAAACCACCCGGAGGCGGGAAGAAAAACTGTTTTTT
TRBV3-1/TRBV3-2	TRBJ2-7	NA	TRBD1	CASSQGDRENEQYF	TGTGCCAGCAGCCAAGGGGACAGGGAAAACGAGCAGTACTTC
TRBV18	TRBJ2-7	NA	NA	CASSLYRGYEQYF	TGTGCCAGCTCACTTTATCGCGGGTACGAGCAGTACTTC
TRBV18	TRBJ2-2	NA	TRBD2	CASSTQRGDAGELFF	TGTGCCAGCTCAACCCAGCGGGGTGACGCCGGGGAGCTGTTTTTT
TRBV18	TRBJ1-2	NA	NA	CASSPTREGYGYTF	TGTGCCAGCTCACCGACCAGGGAAGGGTATGGCTACACCTTC
TRBV28	TRBJ2-7	NA	NA	CASSSVYYEQYF	TGTGCCAGCAGTTCGGTCTACTACGAGCAGTACTTC
TRBV6-6	TRBJ1-1	NA	TRBD1	CASSQRTGSYGEAFF	TGTGCCAGCAGTCAAAGGACAGGATCTTACGGTGAAGCTTTCTTT